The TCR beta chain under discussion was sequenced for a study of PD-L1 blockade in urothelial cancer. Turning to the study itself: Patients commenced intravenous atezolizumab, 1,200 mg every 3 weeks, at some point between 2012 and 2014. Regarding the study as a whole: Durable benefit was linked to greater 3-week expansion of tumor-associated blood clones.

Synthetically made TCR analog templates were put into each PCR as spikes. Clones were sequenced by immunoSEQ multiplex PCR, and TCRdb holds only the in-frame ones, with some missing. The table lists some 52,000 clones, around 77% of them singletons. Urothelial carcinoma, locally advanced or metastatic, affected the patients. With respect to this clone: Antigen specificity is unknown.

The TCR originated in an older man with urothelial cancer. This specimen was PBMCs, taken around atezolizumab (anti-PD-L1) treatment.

The CDR3 DNA is TGTGCCAGCAGCCCCCGGGAGTTACAAGAGACCCAGTACTTC. It specifies CASSPRELQETQYF. The rearrangement links TRBV5-6 to TRBJ2-5, with D tentatively TRBD2 (6 bases). Germline lookup yields CDR1 SGHDT and CDR2 YYEEEE. V gave up 4 bases and J gave up 2 bases, with 12 bases separating them. The CDR3 spans 14 residues.